The TCR beta chain under discussion was sequenced for a study of PD-1 blockade in mismatch repair-deficient tumors. Study in general: Enrolled about 2012-2016, patients had progressing, pretreated mismatch repair-deficient cancers of 12 types. General study results and limits: Tumor-resident clones, often absent from pretreatment blood, expanded after pembrolizumab and then contracted.

Every patient had mismatch repair deficiency by PCR or immunohistochemistry. A few pembrolizumab responders had their TCRs sequenced. Notes on this clone: Its antigen is undetermined.

Clones were read by immunoSEQ multiplex PCR, and TCRdb kept only the in-frame ones, dropping some. The table shows around 130,000 clones, with around nine tenths occurring only once. The clonotype was recovered from an adult with mismatch repair-deficient cancer. The input for sequencing was peripheral blood, taken just under 74 weeks after starting pembrolizumab.

CDR3 sequence reads: CASSYMSSYEQYF. The DNA of the CDR3 is TGTGCCAGCAGCTATATGAGCTCCTACGAGCAGTACTTC. The genes are TRBV7-2 and TRBJ2-7; the D is unclear. Germline assignment: CDR1 SGHTA and CDR2 FQGNSA. CDR3 length: 13 residues. Trimming removed 4 bases from V and 0 bases from J, with 7 bases in between.